This T cell receptor (beta chain) was sequenced during a study of blood T cell repertoires in COVID-19. In the study overall: Cohort 3 donors were reported recovered after two negative PCRs, clearance, or symptom resolution.

V was trimmed by 8 bases and J by 3 bases, leaving 18 bases between them. This CDR3 comprises 15 residues. Germline CDR1 MDHEN, CDR2 SYDVKM. Ages ranged from roughly 18 to 100 years, with residence in 24 US areas. The table came from immunoSEQ multiplex PCR; TCRdb's copy has only in-frame clones and leaves some out. The sample holds a few hundred thousand clones, more than 70% seen once. The chain employs TRBV28 and TRBJ2-3; possible D gene TRBD1, 7 bases. The clonotype was recovered from a woman aged 55-75 years in a cohort exposed to, infected with or recovered from COVID-19 (not recorded which). Sequencing used PBMCs or T cells enriched from blood (not recorded which). The DNA for the CDR3 is TGTGCCAGCGGACTAAGACAGGGTGTGACAGATACGCAGTATTTT. It specifies CASGLRQGVTDTQYF.